The table lists the clone carrying this T cell receptor beta chain with many counts. As yet, its antigen is unknown. TCR beta CDR3 sequences were amplified from RNA transcripts. Using the HTBI primer set, a first-round RT-PCR was run on the TCR CDR3. TCRdb re-analysed the multiplex PCR reads in MiXCR, keeping a single row per CDR3 protein. The sample holds about 370,000 distinct CDR3 sequences, around 15% seen once. Each ophthalmopathy patient scored at least 3 on the Clinical Activity Score and at least 4 on NOSPECS grade, with duration under 3 months. The data were taken from a study of T cells in Graves' hyperthyroidism and ophthalmopathy. Overall study: Peripheral blood collection took place at initial diagnosis, before any treatment. Study findings and constraints: Most clonotypes expanded in thyroid above 0.001 were likewise present in blood.

Germline CDR1 and CDR2: DFQATT and SNEGSKA (reference sequence). The CDR3 is made up of 13 amino acids. V lost 2 bases and J lost 0, with 6 bases in between. Sequencing was done on a sample of blood. The genes are TRBV20-1 and TRBJ2-3; the D is unclear. The source is a woman aged 55-70 years with Graves' ophthalmopathy. CDR3 nucleotides: TGCAGTGCTAGAAACCCTAGCACAGATACGCAGTATTTT. Its translation: CSARNPSTDTQYF.